This TCR beta chain was sequenced in a study of human T cells and chemical hapten exposure. In the study overall: Alopecia universalis, totalis or areata was present in patients who were mostly female.

Time point described: pre-sensitization, week 0. Regarding treatment: therapeutic diphenylcyclopropenone sensitization with weekly scalp DPC. Blood was drawn before each patch test was applied. Alopecia patients between 18 and 70 years old and suitable for DPC were used as donors. Per the original methods: With a range of 23,224 to 690,600, the median per sample was roughly 95,000 TCRs. MiXCR, run by TCRdb on the RACE reads, gives a single entry per CDR3 protein. The V and J calls were not made by the authors but by TCRdb's processing. The sample shows about 180,000 distinct CDR3 sequences, around 30% of them seen only once. Per the germline V gene, CDR1 is MDHEN and CDR2 is SYDVKM. This CDR3 contains 12 residues. Trimming took 11 bases from V and 7 from J, leaving 12 bases between them.

This clonotype was sampled from a woman aged 25 to 39 with alopecia areata. Some clones in this sample may be carry-over from other donors' samples. The rearrangement uses TRBV28 and TRBJ1-6; maybe TRBD1 (6 bases). The sequences come from whole blood, collected in connection with sensitization to the hapten diphenylcyclopropenone (DPC). This CDR3 is CACHRANSPLHF. CDR3 coding DNA: TGTGCCTGTCACAGGGCAAATTCACCCCTCCACTTT.